This is a list of T cell receptor beta chains from one sample in a study of a mutant IDH1 vaccine in newly diagnosed glioma. These receptors' targets are unknown. Data came from immunoSEQ multiplex PCR; TCRdb stores just in-frame clones and leaves some out. The table has around 61,000 clones, around 75% seen once. Sequenced material: PBMCs, taken from a glioma patient whose treatment included an IDH1 peptide vaccine. The source is a man aged 45-60 years with glioma. The CDR3 runs from the conserved cysteine through the conserved F or W. D genes are given only for firm matches. Not every row has a clone size; where given, it reads once, few, many or a size class.

abundance	d_gene	v_gene	j_gene	CDR3aa	CDR3nt
-	-	TRBV2	TRBJ1-4	CASTRTAGNEKLFF	TGTGCCAGCACCAGGACGGCTGGGAATGAAAAACTGTTTTTT
-	TRBD2	TRBV7-8	TRBJ2-7	CASSLTQKRGAYEQYF	TGTGCCAGCAGCCTAACTCAGAAGCGGGGGGCGTACGAGCAGTACTTC
-	-	TRBV9	TRBJ1-4	CASSPLGGRGEKLFF	TGTGCCAGCAGCCCGCTGGGGGGGAGAGGTGAAAAACTGTTTTTT
-	-	TRBV11-2	TRBJ1-4	CASSLESGGRTKLFF	TGTGCCAGCAGCTTAGAGTCGGGGGGCCGAACAAAACTGTTTTTT
-	TRBD1	TRBV4-2	TRBJ2-2	CASSHQGEVTGELFF	TGTGCCAGCAGCCACCAGGGGGAAGTGACCGGGGAGCTGTTTTTT
once	-	TRBV5-6	TRBJ1-4	CASSLGGYSNEKLFF	TGTGCCAGCAGCTTGGGCGGTTATTCTAATGAAAAACTGTTTTTT
-	TRBD2	TRBV19	TRBJ2-5	CASSIGGRQETQYF	TGTGCCAGTAGTATCGGCGGGAGACAAGAGACCCAGTACTTC
-	TRBD2	TRBV18	TRBJ2-2	CASSPPGTSTGELFF	TGTGCCAGCTCACCACCCGGGACTAGCACCGGGGAGCTGTTTTTT
few	-	TRBV6-5	TRBJ2-7	CASSFADSGEQYF	TGTGCCAGCAGTTTTGCGGACAGCGGCGAGCAGTACTTC
-	-	TRBV6-4	TRBJ2-1	CASSGLPGLNYNEQFF	TGTGCCAGCAGTGGGCTCCCGGGACTTAACTACAATGAGCAGTTCTTC
-	-	TRBV30	TRBJ1-4	CAWSVRGGFYEKLFF	TGTGCCTGGAGTGTACGAGGGGGATTTTACGAAAAACTGTTTTTT
-	TRBD1	TRBV5-4	TRBJ2-7	CASSPTGDSYEQYF	TGTGCCAGCAGCCCCACAGGGGACTCCTACGAGCAGTACTTC
few	-	TRBV18	TRBJ2-1	CASSPPKGGSNEQFF	TGTGCCAGCTCACCACCAAAGGGGGGTAGCAATGAGCAGTTCTTC
few	-	TRBV4-2	TRBJ1-4	CASSQDPGANEKLFF	TGTGCCAGCAGCCAAGATCCAGGGGCCAATGAAAAACTGTTTTTT
-	TRBD1	TRBV19	TRBJ2-6	CASSTGPGTERSGANVLTF	TGTGCCAGTAGTACTGGCCCCGGGACAGAGCGCTCTGGGGCCAACGTCCTGACTTTC
-	-	TRBV5-1	TRBJ2-7	CASSLGGDEQYF	TGCGCCAGCAGCTTGGGGGGGGACGAGCAGTACTTC
-	TRBD1	TRBV6-4	TRBJ2-1	CASSRQGEGSYNEQFF	TGTGCCAGCAGCCGACAGGGGGAAGGCTCCTACAATGAGCAGTTCTTC
few	-	TRBV30	TRBJ2-3	CAWRGRRTDTQYF	TGTGCCTGGAGAGGCCGCCGCACAGATACGCAGTATTTT
-	TRBD2	TRBV27	TRBJ2-3	CASSLPTSGADTQYF	TGTGCCAGCAGTTTACCGACTAGCGGGGCAGATACGCAGTATTTT
few	TRBD1	TRBV9	TRBJ2-2	CASSGWTGGYTGELFF	TGTGCCAGCAGCGGGTGGACAGGGGGGTACACCGGGGAGCTGTTTTTT
-	TRBD1	TRBV29-1	TRBJ1-2	CSVEEGQVGYGYTF	TGCAGCGTTGAAGAGGGACAGGTCGGCTATGGCTACACCTTC
few	-	TRBV20-1	TRBJ1-1	CSVSLRWAFF	TGCAGTGTTAGCCTCCGCTGGGCTTTCTTT
-	-	TRBV2	TRBJ1-5	CASRDLRDTSNHF	TGTGCCAGCAGGGATTTACGGGACACGAGCAATCATTTT
few	-	TRBV28	TRBJ2-7	CASSLNSAGVEQYF	TGTGCCAGCAGCCTTAACAGTGCCGGTGTGGAGCAGTACTTC
few	TRBD1	TRBV7-9	TRBJ1-4	CASSPTGAGEKLFF	TGTGCCAGCAGCCCCACAGGGGCGGGCGAAAAACTGTTTTTT
-	-	TRBV10-3	TRBJ1-2	CAISGGEYYGYTF	TGTGCCATCAGTGGGGGGGAATATTATGGCTACACCTTC
few	TRBD1	TRBV7-9	TRBJ2-7	CASSIGTGGDEQYF	TGTGCCAGCAGCATCGGGACAGGGGGCGACGAGCAGTACTTC
once	-	TRBV19	TRBJ1-2	CASSSWETGHGYTF	TGTGCCAGTAGTAGTTGGGAGACAGGCCATGGCTACACCTTC
-	TRBD2	TRBV5-1	TRBJ2-7	CASGKSGGAYEQYF	TGCGCCAGCGGAAAGAGCGGGGGGGCTTACGAGCAGTACTTC
-	-	TRBV7-9	TRBJ1-5	CASGAAASNQPQHF	TGTGCCAGCGGGGCTGCTGCAAGCAATCAGCCCCAGCATTTT
few	TRBD2	TRBV14	TRBJ2-7	CASSQVLGGSEQYF	TGTGCCAGCAGCCAGGTCCTCGGGGGGAGCGAGCAGTACTTC
-	-	TRBV4-3	TRBJ2-2	CASSQDYGTRTGELFF	TGCGCCAGCAGCCAAGATTACGGGACTCGGACCGGGGAGCTGTTTTTT
-	-	TRBV30	TRBJ1-5	CTWSVQGIEPQHF	TGTACCTGGAGTGTACAGGGTATTGAGCCCCAGCATTTT
-	-	TRBV7-2	TRBJ2-7	CASSKAKASALEQYF	TGTGCCAGCAGCAAAGCGAAAGCCTCGGCTCTCGAGCAGTACTTC
once	TRBD2	TRBV7-3	TRBJ2-1	CASSSGSSGDYEQFF	TGTGCCAGCAGCTCCGGCTCTAGCGGGGACTATGAGCAGTTCTTC
-	-	TRBV2	TRBJ2-7	CASSMPAYEQYF	TGTGCCAGCAGCATGCCTGCCTACGAGCAGTACTTC
few	-	TRBV5-6	TRBJ2-7	CASSLDRERTFSYEQYF	TGTGCCAGCAGCTTGGATAGGGAGCGCACTTTCTCCTACGAGCAGTACTTC
-	TRBD1	TRBV19	TRBJ1-4	CASEDRDNEKLFF	TGTGCCAGTGAGGACAGGGATAATGAAAAACTGTTTTTT
-	-	TRBV11-2	TRBJ1-2	CASSPRGPNYGYTF	TGTGCCAGCAGCCCCCGGGGGCCTAACTATGGCTACACCTTC
-	-	TRBV2	TRBJ1-2	CASSQGENYGYTF	TGTGCCAGCAGTCAGGGAGAAAACTATGGCTACACCTTC
few	TRBD2	TRBV10-1	TRBJ2-5	CASSYSGGAETQYF	TGCGCCAGCAGTTATAGCGGGGGGGCGGAGACCCAGTACTTC
-	-	TRBV6-1	TRBJ2-5	CASSEGRSRETQYF	TGTGCCAGCAGCGAGGGCAGGTCCAGAGAGACCCAGTACTTC
-	TRBD1	TRBV30	TRBJ1-5	CAWSVQGQGVQPQHF	TGTGCCTGGAGTGTACAAGGACAGGGAGTTCAGCCCCAGCATTTT
medium-sized	-	TRBV28	TRBJ1-1	CASSLATGTRQPWIF	TGTGCCAGCAGTTTAGCAACCGGGACACGACAACCGTGGATCTTT
once	-	TRBV4-2	TRBJ1-5	CASSPATQGSQPQHF	TGTGCCAGCAGCCCCGCCACACAGGGCAGTCAGCCCCAGCATTTT
-	-	TRBV9	TRBJ1-1	CASSVADLTRSSEGTEAFF	TGTGCCAGCAGCGTAGCTGATCTAACGCGGTCGTCTGAGGGCACTGAAGCTTTCTTT
few	TRBD1	TRBV18	TRBJ1-1	CASSPPGTGEAFF	TGTGCCAGCTCACCACCGGGGACAGGGGAAGCTTTCTTT
-	-	TRBV7-2	TRBJ1-4	CASREQIDEKLFF	TGTGCCAGCAGGGAGCAGATTGATGAAAAACTGTTTTTT
once	-	TRBV7-2	TRBJ1-1	CASSLVGSTEAFF	TGTGCCAGCAGCTTAGTGGGTAGCACTGAAGCTTTCTTT
-	-	TRBV27	TRBJ2-7	CASSTPPGEQYF	TGTGCCAGCAGCACACCTCCGGGCGAGCAGTACTTC
few	-	TRBV5-6	TRBJ2-5	CASRLYFNGTQYF	TGTGCCAGCAGATTGTATTTCAACGGGACCCAGTACTTC
-	-	TRBV30	TRBJ1-5	CAWSGGPNQPQHF	TGTGCCTGGAGTGGGGGGCCCAATCAGCCCCAGCATTTT
-	-	TRBV4-1	TRBJ2-3	CASRSTDTQYF	TGCGCCAGCCGTAGCACAGATACGCAGTATTTT